Presented here are 17 T cell receptor beta chains from one specimen sequenced in a study of blood T cell repertoires in COVID-19. Profiled with immunoSEQ multiplex PCR; TCRdb holds only in-frame clones, not every one. This table has fewer than 500,000 clones, about 85% appearing once. Sequencing was done on a sample of PBMCs or T cells enriched from blood (not recorded which). The receptors derive from a woman between 18 and 29 years old who had recovered from COVID-19.

This chain links TRBV30 with TRBJ1-4; D is possibly TRBD1 (6 bases). This CDR3 contains 13 residues. From germline, CDR1 is GTSNPN and CDR2 SVGIG (reference sequence). V was pared by 5 bases and J by 5 bases, with 12 bases between. DNA for the CDR3: TGTGCCTGGCGGGACAACCCAAATGAAAAACTGTTTTTT. Protein: CAWRDNPNEKLFF.

The chain combines TRBV6-5 with TRBJ1-5; possible D gene TRBD1, 6 bases. The germline V gene has CDR1 MNHEY and CDR2 SVGAGI. Trimming shortened V by 6 bases and J by 0 bases, and 9 bases separated the two germline ends. The CDR3 is made up of 14 amino acids. CDR3 sequence (DNA): TGTGCCAGCAGCACGGACAGTAGCAATCAGCCCCAGCATTTT. This sequence encodes CASSTDSSNQPQHF.

This chain joins TRBV4-1 and TRBJ1-1; 9 bases map to TRBD1. Losses at the gene ends were 0 bases for V and 1 base for J; bases not matched to a gene: 9. Germline loops: CDR1 MGHRA, CDR2 YSYEKL. The CDR3 consists of 18 residues. CDR3 amino acids: CASSQERVGQGQNTEAFF. CDR3 nucleotide sequence: TGCGCCAGCAGCCAAGAAAGAGTAGGACAGGGGCAGAACACTGAAGCTTTCTTT.

In its sample, this clone was seen once. The chain uses TRBV6-1 and TRBJ1-2; D perhaps matches TRBD1 (6 bases). The CDR3 totals 15 residues. Trimming left V 2 bases short and J 4 bases short, with 14 bases between. Per germline, CDR1 MNHNS and CDR2 SASEGT. The CDR3 sequence is CASSERTSGAYGYTF. In nucleotides, the CDR3 is TGTGCCAGCAGTGAACGTACGTCAGGGGCCTATGGCTACACCTTC.

This clone was found a few times. In DNA form, the CDR3 reads TGTGCCAGCAGCCGCGAGGGCGGCGGGGAGTTCTTC. It translates to CASSREGGGEFF. The rearrangement links TRBV7-9 to TRBJ2-1, with D possibly TRBD2 on 6 matching bases. The CDR3 has 12 amino acids. Germline V gene lookup returns CDR1 SEHNR and CDR2 FQNEAQ (reference sequence). The V gene lost 5 bases and the J gene lost 14 bases, with 16 bases spanning the gap.

V gene TRBV25-1 combines with J gene TRBJ1-2; the D gene is possibly TRBD1 (6 bases). V dropped 1 base and J dropped 0 bases, with 6 bases sitting between them. The germline V gene encodes CDR1 MGHDK and CDR2 SYGVNS. The CDR3 is made up of 14 amino acids. The CDR3 DNA is TGTGCCAGCAGTGAATGGGACACTAACTATGGCTACACCTTC. Translation gives CASSEWDTNYGYTF.

This clone was observed many times. This chain joins TRBV15 and TRBJ2-3, with D possibly being TRBD2 (6 bases). CDR1 and CDR2 from the germline V gene are LNHNV and YYDKDF (reference sequence). There are 17 residues in the CDR3. V lost 5 bases, J lost 2 bases, and 20 bases lay in between. For the CDR3, the DNA is TGTGCCACCAGCGCCGGGCGGGGTAGCGGCTTCACAGATACGCAGTATTTT. Translated, it gives CATSAGRGSGFTDTQYF.

The chain couples TRBV2 to TRBJ2-7; weak D call: TRBD1 (5 bases). CDR3 length: 13 amino acids. Trimming cost V 10 bases and J 2 bases, with 15 bases left between them. Germline CDR1 SNHLY, CDR2 FYNNEI. This chain's CDR3 is CAIRGKGTYEQYF. The DNA of the CDR3 is TGTGCCATAAGGGGTAAGGGGACCTACGAGCAGTACTTC.

V and J are TRBV27 and TRBJ2-6, with 8 bases lining up with TRBD1. The CDR3 is made up of 20 amino acids. Per the germline V gene, CDR1 is MNHEY and CDR2 is SMNVEV (reference sequence). Germline trimming cut 0 bases from V and 0 bases from J; bases unmatched to any gene: 10. The CDR3 DNA sequence: TGTGCCAGCAGTTTATCTAGGAGGGGACAGGTTAGCTCTGGGGCCAACGTCCTGACTTTC. Protein: CASSLSRRGQVSSGANVLTF.

The gene calls are TRBV6-5 and TRBJ2-3, with 11 positions matching TRBD2. V was clipped by 2 bases and J by 4 bases; unmatched bases: 2. The CDR3 runs 15 residues. CDR1 and CDR2 (germline): MNHEY, SVGAGI. Here the CDR3 DNA reads TGTGCCAGCAGTTACCTGGGACTAGCGGCAGATACGCAGTATTTT. Residues: CASSYLGLAADTQYF.

As DNA, the CDR3 is TGCGCCAGCAGCTTGGGGACAGGGGGCGATGAAAAACTGTTTTTT. This gives the protein CASSLGTGGDEKLFF. The rearrangement joins TRBV5-1 to TRBJ1-4, with 11 bases lining up with TRBD1. This CDR3 region has 15 residues. The germline V gene has CDR1 SGHRS and CDR2 YFSETQ. V was pared by 0 bases and J by 6 bases, with 1 base of the junction left unmatched.

CDR3 loop: CASSSGLAEATDTQYF. DNA of the CDR3: TGTGCCAGCAGTTCCGGACTAGCGGAGGCCACAGATACGCAGTATTTT. The rearrangement joins TRBV27 to TRBJ2-3, with 10 bases aligning to TRBD2. With V trimmed by 4 bases and J by 2 bases, 6 bases remained unmatched. Germline V CDR1 and CDR2: MNHEY, SMNVEV (reference sequence). The CDR3 extends over 16 amino acids.

The gene calls are TRBV2 and TRBJ1-2; D remains unclear. This CDR3 spans 15 amino acids. With 2 bases removed from V and 5 bases from J, the gap between germline ends came to 15 bases. Germline CDR1 is SNHLY and CDR2 is FYNNEI. CDR3 in amino acids: CASSEIGRGKYGYTF. CDR3 nucleotide sequence: TGTGCCAGCAGTGAAATCGGACGCGGGAAATATGGCTACACCTTC.

This clone was recorded only once. The chain couples TRBV30 to TRBJ1-6, with D perhaps TRBD1 (5 bases). The germline V gene encodes CDR1 GTSNPN and CDR2 SVGIG (reference sequence). The germline V and J ends were trimmed by 0 bases and 4 bases, with 13 bases remaining between them. CDR3 length: 16 amino acids. This chain's CDR3 is CAWSVEGRVYNSPLHF. DNA of the CDR3: TGTGCCTGGAGTGTAGAAGGCAGGGTTTATAATTCACCCCTCCACTTT.

The gene calls are TRBV5-1 and TRBJ1-1, with 8 bases lining up with TRBD1. The CDR3 is 14 residues long. Trimming took 5 bases from V and 1 from J; bases not matched to a gene: 4. Germline values: CDR1 SGHRS, CDR2 YFSETQ. CDR3 sequence: CASSRQGWNTEAFF. In DNA, the CDR3 is TGCGCCAGCAGTAGACAGGGGTGGAACACTGAAGCTTTCTTT.

This clone was seen just once. The chain combines TRBV19 with TRBJ1-1; D perhaps matches TRBD1 (6 bases). The CDR3 length is 16 residues. V lost 5 bases and J 1 base, leaving 17 bases between the germline ends. Germline CDR1 and CDR2: LNHDA and SQIVND (reference sequence). The CDR3 sequence: CASSRYTTGPNTEAFF. As DNA, the CDR3 is TGTGCCAGTAGTCGATATACGACAGGCCCGAACACTGAAGCTTTCTTT.

This clone showed up just a few times. This chain links TRBV19 with TRBJ1-1, with TRBD1 identical over 7 bases. The junction had 13 bases not matched to a gene; V was cut back by 7 bases and J by 2 bases. The CDR3 spans 16 residues. CDR1 LNHDA and CDR2 SQIVND come from the germline V gene (reference sequence). CDR3 bases: TGTGCCAGTACTTTAGGGGGCGCTTCGGTAAACACTGAAGCTTTCTTT. It encodes CASTLGGASVNTEAFF.